This T cell receptor (beta chain) was obtained from a study of shared clonotypes between healthy human individuals. In the study overall: Participating donors consisted of two women and a few men aged 18 to 49.

TCRdb's copy holds only in-frame clones and misses some; the assay was immunoSEQ multiplex PCR. The sample consists of around 2.1 million clones, approximately 94% of them appearing once. Terminally differentiated effector memory CD45RA+ cells were excluded by CCR7 positive selection of CD45RO-negative cells. The sequence derives from a man aged 18 to 35 in good health. Some clones in this sample may be carry-over from other donors' samples. The specimen sequenced was naive CD8+ T cells from PBMCs.

CDR3 amino acids: CATSRESGSASSYEQYF. CDR3 bases: TGTGCCACCAGCAGAGAATCCGGCAGCGCAAGCTCCTACGAGCAGTACTTC. V is TRBV15 and J is TRBJ2-7; D is unclear. Germline-derived CDR1 and CDR2 are LNHNV and YYDKDF (reference sequence). This CDR3 has 17 residues. The V end lost 0 bases, the J end lost 0 bases, and 15 bases lay between the germline ends.